This T cell receptor (beta chain) originates from a study of tumor and adjacent non-tumor tissue in lung cancer. Study-wide context: Aged about 31 to 76 years, patients included 9 to 11 men and 4 or 5 women with stage I to III disease. Study-wide results and limits: Compared with tumor, normal lung showed significantly lower TCR diversity.

As concerns this clonotype: Its target is unknown.

This CDR3 has 13 amino acids. CDR1 and CDR2 from the germline V gene are MNHNS and SASEGT. V lost 2 bases and J 7 bases, leaving 11 bases between the germline ends. The library came from three nested PCR rounds adapted from ARM-PCR protocols. MiXCR, applied by TCRdb to the multiplex PCR reads, yields one record per CDR3 protein. The repertoire has some 80,000 distinct CDR3 sequences, about 82% of them found once; the top ten carry 40% to 65%. The template was RNA from unsorted bulk tissue. More than 3 cm separated this lung sample from the edge of the tumor. Sequences were obtained from distant non-tumor lung tissue. This clonotype was obtained from a man aged 55 to 70 with non-small cell lung cancer. The chain is built from TRBV6-1 and TRBJ1-2; the D gene is possibly TRBD1 (5 bases). The CDR3 DNA follows: TGTGCCAGCAGTGAACTTTGGGGGATTGGCTACACCTTC. This codes for CASSELWGIGYTF.